This paragraph reports one T cell receptor (beta chain). Its cognate antigen is unknown. RNA, once extracted, was reverse transcribed into cDNA for use as the sequencing template. Repertoires were generated with immunoSEQ multiplex PCR, while TCRdb's copy carries only in-frame clones and drops some. The sample lists some 190,000 clones, 40% to 65% seen once, with roughly a tenth in the top ten. This specimen comes from a study of CD8+ T cells in alopecia areata. Overall study context: Patients in the study were on tofacitinib for 6 to 18 months, then off it for 6 months.

The CDR3 length is 14 residues. V was shortened by 7 bases and J by 5 bases, with 17 bases between the two germline ends. Germline V gives CDR1 MNHNY, CDR2 SVGAGI (reference sequence). The treatment here: oral pan-JAK inhibitor, 5-10 mg twice daily. Patients with alopecia areata provided lesional scalp punch biopsies as well as peripheral blood. General study findings and limits: It was lesional scalp, especially alopecia totalis/universalis, that showed higher clonality than normal scalp. Scalp clonality and expanded CD8+ clones among the top 100 fell significantly with tofacitinib.

The V call is TRBV6-6, the J call TRBJ2-5; D perhaps matches TRBD1 (6 bases). This specimen was CD8+ T cells sorted from blood, taken at approximately week 51, from a patient treated with tofacitinib. The origin of this receptor is a human donor with alopecia areata. The DNA for the CDR3 is TGTGCCAGCACCAGAAATCAGGGGTACGAGACCCAGTACTTC. Amino acids: CASTRNQGYETQYF.